Sequencing of this T cell receptor (beta chain) was carried out in a study of chemoradiotherapy in HPV16-positive cancers. Overall study context: A couple of HPV16-positive patients' cells yielded candidate HPV-specific clones and common motifs.

Study results and limitations: Functional assays defining HPV-specific T cells used only a couple of HPV16-positive patients.

Using immunoSEQ multiplex PCR, the repertoire was profiled, and TCRdb retains in-frame clones only, with some absent. The sample shows tens of thousands of clones, 88% of them seen only once. Turning to this clone: As yet, its antigen is unknown.

This CDR3 comprises 13 residues. V lost 6 bases and J 3 bases, leaving 9 bases between the germline ends. The germline V gene has CDR1 LNHDA and CDR2 SQIVND (reference sequence). The starting material was blood, obtained from a patient who underwent chemoradiotherapy. This sequence joins TRBV19 and TRBJ1-5, with unresolved D. The clonotype originates from a human donor with HPV-associated anogenital cancer. The CDR3 region is CASRQVDNQPQHF. DNA for the CDR3: TGTGCCAGTAGGCAAGTAGACAATCAGCCCCAGCATTTT.